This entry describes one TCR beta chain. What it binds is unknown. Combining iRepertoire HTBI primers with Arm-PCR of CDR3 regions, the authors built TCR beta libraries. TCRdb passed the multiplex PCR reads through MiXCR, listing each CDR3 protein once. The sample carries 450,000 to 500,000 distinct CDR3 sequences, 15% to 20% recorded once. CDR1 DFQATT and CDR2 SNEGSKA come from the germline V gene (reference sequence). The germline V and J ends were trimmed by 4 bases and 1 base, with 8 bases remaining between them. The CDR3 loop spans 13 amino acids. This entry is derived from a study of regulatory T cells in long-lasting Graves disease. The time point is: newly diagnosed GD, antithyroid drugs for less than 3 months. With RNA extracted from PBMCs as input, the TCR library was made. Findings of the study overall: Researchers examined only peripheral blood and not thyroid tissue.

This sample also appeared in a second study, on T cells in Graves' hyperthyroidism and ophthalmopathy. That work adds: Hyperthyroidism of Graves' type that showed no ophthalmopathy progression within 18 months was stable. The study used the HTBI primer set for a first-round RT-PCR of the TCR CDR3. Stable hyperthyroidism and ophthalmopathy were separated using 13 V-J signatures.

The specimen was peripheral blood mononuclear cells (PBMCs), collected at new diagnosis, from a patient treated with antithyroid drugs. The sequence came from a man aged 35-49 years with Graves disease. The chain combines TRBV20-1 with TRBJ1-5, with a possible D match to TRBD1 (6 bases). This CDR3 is CSATGASNQPQHF. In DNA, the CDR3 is TGCAGTGCTACAGGGGCGAGCAATCAGCCCCAGCATTTT.